This is a list of T cell receptor beta chains from one sample in a study of beta chain features in type 1 diabetes. Method: immunoSEQ multiplex PCR; TCRdb's copy keeps in-frame clones and lacks some. Here the sample spans under 400,000 clones, around a fifth being singletons. The specimen was naive CD4+ T cells from blood. The receptors shown here come from a woman younger than 30 in good health. Both conserved end residues are trimmed from each CDR3. A D gene is named only where the DNA matches it firmly. Size is omitted from some rows. Given values are once, few, many or a class for expanded clones.

V gene	J gene	CDR3 length	D gene	clone size	CDR3 protein
TRBV18	TRBJ1-1	18	TRBD1	few	ASSPRDRGEGWSADTEAF
TRBV12-5	TRBJ2-7	10	.	few	ASGFGDYEQY
TRBV4-1	TRBJ1-4	14	.	few	ASSQGETGPNEKLF
TRBV18	TRBJ1-5	11	.	.	ASSPQGNQPQH
TRBV7-9	TRBJ2-5	15	.	.	ASSSIPGEGPQETQY
TRBV4-1	TRBJ2-3	12	.	few	ASSPGQGGNTQY
TRBV7-9	TRBJ1-2	12	.	.	ASSQTGMGYGYT
TRBV27	TRBJ2-7	15	TRBD2	few	ATFSPTRLGGAYEQY
TRBV20-1	TRBJ2-3	9	.	few	SASRWDSGY
TRBV2	TRBJ2-3	10	TRBD2	.	ASSAAGGTQY
TRBV27	TRBJ2-3	12	.	.	ASSLSLLADTQY
TRBV5-1	TRBJ2-1	13	.	few	ASSLLSGVYNEQF
TRBV30	TRBJ2-5	11	.	many	ACSTGDRETQY
TRBV9	TRBJ2-7	13	TRBD1	few	ASSVGAGGRYEQY
TRBV7-9	TRBJ1-4	12	.	few	ASVNPGLNEKLF
TRBV5-1	TRBJ2-3	12	TRBD1	.	ASILGTGRDTQY
TRBV9	TRBJ2-7	13	.	.	ASSAGHTLDYEQY
TRBV7-2	TRBJ1-1	13	.	few	ASSFMGGLDTEAF
TRBV7-2	TRBJ2-3	12	.	few	ASSQQTGPDTQY
TRBV2	TRBJ2-3	14	.	.	ASSERRLLGTDTQY
TRBV11-2	TRBJ2-1	14	TRBD1	.	ASSFSGGTGGNEQF
TRBV9	TRBJ1-1	12	.	few	ASSVGGPNTEAF
TRBV2	TRBJ2-7	11	.	few	ASKGSSDHEQY
TRBV7-2	TRBJ2-3	10	.	.	ASSSYSGTQY
TRBV30	TRBJ2-5	11	TRBD1	.	AWTTGGGETQY
TRBV4-1	TRBJ2-5	10	.	.	ASSLGLETQY
TRBV30	TRBJ1-5	10	.	few	AWTSEGQPQH
TRBV7-9	TRBJ2-1	15	TRBD2	few	ASSLMGGSPSYNEQF
TRBV19	TRBJ1-1	13	TRBD1	.	ASSPGQGKVTEAF
TRBV6-1	TRBJ2-7	13	TRBD1	.	ASSEAWGQFYEQY
TRBV7-9	TRBJ2-3	13	TRBD1	few	ASSQGQGLVDTQY
TRBV21-1	TRBJ2-1	13	.	few	ASSSRLAALNEQF
TRBV18	TRBJ1-2	12	TRBD1	.	ASSRDRESGGYT
TRBV30	TRBJ2-1	14	TRBD1	few	AWTHRQGASYNEQF
TRBV5-4	TRBJ2-5	12	TRBD1	few	ASSAGQGAQTQY
TRBV9	TRBJ2-7	12	.	.	ASSARLESYEQY
TRBV5-1	TRBJ1-1	15	.	few	ASSLAFSGQGYTEAF
TRBV27	TRBJ2-2	10	.	.	ASRSGTGELF
TRBV5-1	TRBJ1-1	10	.	few	ASGPLNTEAF
TRBV19	TRBJ2-3	15	.	few	ASRLLGVMRDTDTQY
TRBV7-2	TRBJ2-3	10	TRBD1	.	ASSSDRGPQY
TRBV7-6	TRBJ2-1	12	.	few	ASSLTGGPNEQF